These T cell receptor beta chains were read from a single sample in a study of blood T cells in healthy people across ages. TCRdb reanalysed the 5' RACE reads using MiXCR and keeps one entry per CDR3 protein. Of hundreds of thousands of distinct CDR3 sequences in the sample, around 24% were seen once. These data also featured in a second study, about T cells of mothers and their children.

Sequencing used blood. The receptor set was obtained from a boy aged 10-17 years in good health. CDR3s include the opening cysteine and the closing phenylalanine or tryptophan. Fields, in order: V gene, J gene, clone size, D gene, CDR3 DNA, CDR3 protein. D genes are given only for firm matches. Clone size is not always given. Where it is, it says once, few, many or a class for expanded clones.

v_call: TRBV5-1
j_call: TRBJ1-4
clone_size: few
d_call: TRBD1
cdr3_nt: TGCGCCAGCAGCGCGGCCGGGACAGGGGAAGAAAAACTGTTTTTT
cdr3_aa: CASSAAGTGEEKLFF

v_call: TRBV4-1
j_call: TRBJ1-2
clone_size: .
d_call: .
cdr3_nt: TGCGCCAGCAGCCGCTTCCGACGATTGAGGGGCTACACCTTC
cdr3_aa: CASSRFRRLRGYTF

v_call: TRBV7-9
j_call: TRBJ1-5
clone_size: .
d_call: .
cdr3_nt: TGTGCCAGCAGCTTATGGACGTCCAGGGCCGGCAATCAGCCCCAGCATTTT
cdr3_aa: CASSLWTSRAGNQPQHF

v_call: TRBV19
j_call: TRBJ2-1
clone_size: .
d_call: TRBD2
cdr3_nt: TGTGCCAGCATTAGCGGGGGCCCCTTCAATGAGCAGTTCTTC
cdr3_aa: CASISGGPFNEQFF

v_call: TRBV18
j_call: TRBJ2-7
clone_size: .
d_call: .
cdr3_nt: TGTGCCAGCTCACCTAGGCCCTACGAGCAGTGCTTC
cdr3_aa: CASSPRPYEQCF

v_call: TRBV6-1
j_call: TRBJ2-1
clone_size: .
d_call: TRBD2
cdr3_nt: TGTGCCAGCAAGGGTTCTGGCGGACTAGCGGGGTACTACAATGAGCAGTTCTTC
cdr3_aa: CASKGSGGLAGYYNEQFF

v_call: TRBV15
j_call: TRBJ1-5
clone_size: few
d_call: TRBD1
cdr3_nt: TGTGCCACCAGCTTACGACAGGGTTATCAGCCCCAGCATTTT
cdr3_aa: CATSLRQGYQPQHF

v_call: TRBV18
j_call: TRBJ2-7
clone_size: once
d_call: TRBD1
cdr3_nt: TGTGCCAGCTCTCGGGACAGGGCCTTGGACGAGCAGTACTTC
cdr3_aa: CASSRDRALDEQYF

v_call: TRBV7-9
j_call: TRBJ2-7
clone_size: .
d_call: .
cdr3_nt: TGTGCCAGCAGCACCCAGACATCCGGCGACACCTACGAGCAGTACTTC
cdr3_aa: CASSTQTSGDTYEQYF

v_call: TRBV5-1
j_call: TRBJ2-1
clone_size: few
d_call: TRBD2
cdr3_nt: TGCGCCAGCAGCCACACTAGCGGGGGGTACAATGAGCAGTTCTTC
cdr3_aa: CASSHTSGGYNEQFF

v_call: TRBV6-1
j_call: TRBJ2-5
clone_size: .
d_call: TRBD1
cdr3_nt: TGTGCCAGCACCACTGAACGGGGACAGGGGATAGAGACCCAGTACTTC
cdr3_aa: CASTTERGQGIETQYF

v_call: TRBV4-2
j_call: TRBJ2-5
clone_size: .
d_call: TRBD2
cdr3_nt: TGTGCCAGCAGCCAAGGCCCAGCGGGGGGGCCTGGGTTCTTC
cdr3_aa: CASSQGPAGGPGFF

v_call: TRBV29-1
j_call: TRBJ2-5
clone_size: .
d_call: .
cdr3_nt: TGCAGCGTTGTGGCCAGGGGAGAGACCCAGTACTTC
cdr3_aa: CSVVARGETQYF

v_call: TRBV7-6
j_call: TRBJ1-3
clone_size: few
d_call: .
cdr3_nt: TGTGCCAGCAGCTTAAGGCCGTCACTGACAGACTCTGGAAACACCATATATTTT
cdr3_aa: CASSLRPSLTDSGNTIYF

v_call: TRBV24-1
j_call: TRBJ2-3
clone_size: .
d_call: .
cdr3_nt: TGTGCCACCGGTAAAACAGATACGCAGTATTTT
cdr3_aa: CATGKTDTQYF

v_call: TRBV30
j_call: TRBJ1-5
clone_size: .
d_call: TRBD1
cdr3_nt: TGTGCCTGGGGCGCCGGGACAGGGATCAATCAGCCCCAGCATTTT
cdr3_aa: CAWGAGTGINQPQHF

v_call: TRBV14
j_call: TRBJ1-1
clone_size: .
d_call: .
cdr3_nt: TGTGCCAGCAGCCAGCAGGGACTTAAAGCTTTCTTT
cdr3_aa: CASSQQGLKAFF

v_call: TRBV11-2
j_call: TRBJ2-7
clone_size: few
d_call: TRBD1
cdr3_nt: TGTGCCAGCAGCAGCAGGGGGCTTGACTACGAGCAGTACTTC
cdr3_aa: CASSSRGLDYEQYF

v_call: TRBV27
j_call: TRBJ2-1
clone_size: .
d_call: .
cdr3_nt: TGTGCCAGCAGTTTAAACGAGGGGATTATCCCCAATGAGCAGTTCTTC
cdr3_aa: CASSLNEGIIPNEQFF

v_call: TRBV7-2
j_call: TRBJ2-5
clone_size: few
d_call: TRBD1
cdr3_nt: TGTGCCAGCAGCTTAGAGGCGGGACAGGGGGCGGGGGAGCAGTACTTC
cdr3_aa: CASSLEAGQGAGEQYF

v_call: TRBV30
j_call: TRBJ2-7
clone_size: .
d_call: .
cdr3_nt: TGTGCCTGGAGTCCCCCTAGCAGGGTTTACGAGCAGTACTTC
cdr3_aa: CAWSPPSRVYEQYF

v_call: TRBV7-9
j_call: TRBJ2-4
clone_size: few
d_call: .
cdr3_nt: TGTGCCAGCAGCTTATTAAGGTTTGGCAAAAACATTCAGTACTTC
cdr3_aa: CASSLLRFGKNIQYF

v_call: TRBV12-3/TRBV12-4
j_call: TRBJ1-4
clone_size: few
d_call: TRBD1
cdr3_nt: TGTGCCAGCAGTACGACAGGGGGAGATGAAAAACTGTTTTTT
cdr3_aa: CASSTTGGDEKLFF

v_call: TRBV12-3/TRBV12-4
j_call: TRBJ1-3
clone_size: few
d_call: .
cdr3_nt: TGTGCCAGCAGTTTTTCCAGCTCTGGAAACACCATATATTTT
cdr3_aa: CASSFSSSGNTIYF

v_call: TRBV5-1
j_call: TRBJ2-7
clone_size: few
d_call: .
cdr3_nt: TGCGCCAGCAGCCCCCCCGAGGCAGGGGGGGGTGAGCAGTACTTC
cdr3_aa: CASSPPEAGGGEQYF

v_call: TRBV5-1
j_call: TRBJ2-5
clone_size: .
d_call: TRBD1
cdr3_nt: TGCGCCAGCAGCGAGGACAGGGTTGAGGCGACCCAGTACTTC
cdr3_aa: CASSEDRVEATQYF

v_call: TRBV7-2
j_call: TRBJ2-1
clone_size: few
d_call: TRBD2
cdr3_nt: TGTGCCAGCAGCTCCTCCGGGGCGGGGGTGGACCTATCCTACAATGAGCAGTTCTTC
cdr3_aa: CASSSSGAGVDLSYNEQFF

v_call: TRBV2
j_call: TRBJ2-4
clone_size: .
d_call: TRBD1
cdr3_nt: TGTGCCAGGGGAACACAGGGGGCGAGGAACATTCAGTACTTC
cdr3_aa: CARGTQGARNIQYF

v_call: TRBV18
j_call: TRBJ2-7
clone_size: .
d_call: .
cdr3_nt: TGTGCCAGCTCACCACAGACCGGGGGCGGGTCCCACGAGCAGTACTTC
cdr3_aa: CASSPQTGGGSHEQYF

v_call: TRBV29-1
j_call: TRBJ1-2
clone_size: .
d_call: .
cdr3_nt: TGCAGCGTCCGTAACGGCACAGCAGATGGCTACACCTTC
cdr3_aa: CSVRNGTADGYTF

v_call: TRBV6-2/TRBV6-3
j_call: TRBJ1-4
clone_size: few
d_call: TRBD1
cdr3_nt: TGTGCCAGCAGCGGACAGGTCATCGAAAAACTGTTTTTT
cdr3_aa: CASSGQVIEKLFF

v_call: TRBV2
j_call: TRBJ2-4
clone_size: .
d_call: .
cdr3_nt: TGTGCCAGCAGGGAAGAAAACCCTAAAAACATTCAGTACTTC
cdr3_aa: CASREENPKNIQYF

v_call: TRBV12-3/TRBV12-4
j_call: TRBJ1-3
clone_size: few
d_call: .
cdr3_nt: TGTGCCAGCAGTTCCGGGGCCAACTCTGGAAACACCATATATTTT
cdr3_aa: CASSSGANSGNTIYF

v_call: TRBV25-1
j_call: TRBJ1-6
clone_size: .
d_call: .
cdr3_nt: TGTGCCAGCAGTCCTTTTCAAGGGGCCTCCGGGAATTCACCCCTCCACTTT
cdr3_aa: CASSPFQGASGNSPLHF

v_call: TRBV9
j_call: TRBJ1-6
clone_size: .
d_call: .
cdr3_nt: TGTGCCAGCAGCGTAGGGGCGGAAATGAATTCACCCCTCCACTTT
cdr3_aa: CASSVGAEMNSPLHF

v_call: TRBV10-3
j_call: TRBJ1-4
clone_size: .
d_call: .
cdr3_nt: TGTGCCGTTAGGCCGCAGCGGCCAAATGAAAAACTGTTTTTT
cdr3_aa: CAVRPQRPNEKLFF

v_call: TRBV12-3/TRBV12-4
j_call: TRBJ2-1
clone_size: .
d_call: .
cdr3_nt: TGTGCCAGCAGCTCTACACAGGGCGGACCCTACAATGAGCAGTTCTTC
cdr3_aa: CASSSTQGGPYNEQFF

v_call: TRBV6-2/TRBV6-3
j_call: TRBJ2-2
clone_size: few
d_call: .
cdr3_nt: TGTGCCAGCAGTTTGTTCAAGGGCCTGAGGACCGGGGAGCTGTTTTTT
cdr3_aa: CASSLFKGLRTGELFF

v_call: TRBV11-2
j_call: TRBJ1-5
clone_size: .
d_call: .
cdr3_nt: TGTGCCAGCAGCCCCAGGGCCCCCGATAGCAATCAGCCCCAGCATTTT
cdr3_aa: CASSPRAPDSNQPQHF

v_call: TRBV7-2
j_call: TRBJ2-5
clone_size: .
d_call: .
cdr3_nt: TGTGCCAGCAGCTTCCTAGGGGGGGATGGGGAGACCCAGTACTTC
cdr3_aa: CASSFLGGDGETQYF

v_call: TRBV7-2
j_call: TRBJ2-1
clone_size: once
d_call: TRBD2
cdr3_nt: TGTGCCAGCAGGCTAGCGGGAGGGATGAATGAGCAGTTCTTC
cdr3_aa: CASRLAGGMNEQFF

v_call: TRBV27
j_call: TRBJ2-3
clone_size: few
d_call: .
cdr3_nt: TGTGCCGCACGACAGTCTGGCACAGATACGCAGTATTTT
cdr3_aa: CAARQSGTDTQYF